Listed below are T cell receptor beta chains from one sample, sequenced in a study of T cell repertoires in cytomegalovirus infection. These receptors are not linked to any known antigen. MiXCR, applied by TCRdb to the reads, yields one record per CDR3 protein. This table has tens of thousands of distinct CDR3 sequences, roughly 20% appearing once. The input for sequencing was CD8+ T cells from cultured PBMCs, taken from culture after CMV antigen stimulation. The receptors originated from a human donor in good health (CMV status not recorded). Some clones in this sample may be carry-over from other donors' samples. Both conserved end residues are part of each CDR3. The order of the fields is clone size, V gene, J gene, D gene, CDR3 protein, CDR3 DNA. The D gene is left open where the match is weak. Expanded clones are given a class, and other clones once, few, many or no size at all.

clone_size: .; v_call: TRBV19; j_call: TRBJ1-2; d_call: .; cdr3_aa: CASSMAVYGYTF; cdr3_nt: TGTGCCAGTAGTATGGCGGTCTATGGCTACACCTTC
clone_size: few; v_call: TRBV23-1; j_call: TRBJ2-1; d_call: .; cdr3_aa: CASSQSIRPQRAGSNEQFF; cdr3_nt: TGCGCCAGCAGTCAATCAATACGGCCTCAACGGGCAGGCTCCAATGAGCAGTTCTTC
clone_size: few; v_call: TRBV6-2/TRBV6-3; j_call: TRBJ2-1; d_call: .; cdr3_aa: CASSYTSYNEQFF; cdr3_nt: TGTGCCAGCAGTTACACTAGCTACAATGAGCAGTTCTTC
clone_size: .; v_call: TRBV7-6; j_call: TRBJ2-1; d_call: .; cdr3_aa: CASSLRPGGYNEQFF; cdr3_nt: TGTGCCAGCAGCTTACGCCCGGGCGGGTACAATGAGCAGTTCTTC
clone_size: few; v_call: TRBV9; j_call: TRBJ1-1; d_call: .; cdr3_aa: CASSVAGNSGTEAFF; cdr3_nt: TGTGCCAGCAGCGTGGCGGGGAATAGCGGCACTGAAGCTTTCTTT
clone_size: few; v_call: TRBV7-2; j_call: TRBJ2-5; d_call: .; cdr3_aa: CASSYWPGTGTQETQYF; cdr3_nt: TGTGCCAGCAGCTACTGGCCGGGTACTGGCACCCAAGAGACCCAGTACTTC
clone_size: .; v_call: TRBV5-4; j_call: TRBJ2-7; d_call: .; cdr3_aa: CASSLVGLSYEQYF; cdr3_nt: TGTGCCAGCAGCTTGGTGGGGCTATCCTACGAGCAGTACTTC
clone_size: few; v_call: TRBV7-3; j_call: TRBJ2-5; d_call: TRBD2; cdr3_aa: CASSLKGGLAGETQYF; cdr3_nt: TGTGCCAGCAGCTTAAAGGGGGGACTAGCGGGAGAGACCCAGTACTTC
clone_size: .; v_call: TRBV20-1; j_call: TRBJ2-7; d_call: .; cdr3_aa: CSARDWSGLAYEQYF; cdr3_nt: TGCAGTGCTAGAGATTGGAGCGGTTTGGCCTACGAGCAGTACTTC
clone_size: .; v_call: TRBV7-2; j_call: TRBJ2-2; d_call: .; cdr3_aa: CASSSCDGGGKAGELFF; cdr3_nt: TGTGCCAGCAGCTCGTGCGACGGGGGCGGCAAGGCCGGGGAGCTGTTTTTT
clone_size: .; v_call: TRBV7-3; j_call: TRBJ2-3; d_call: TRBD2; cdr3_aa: CASSPSGGGADTQYF; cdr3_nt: TGTGCCAGCAGCCCCTCCGGCGGGGGGGCAGATACGCAGTATTTT
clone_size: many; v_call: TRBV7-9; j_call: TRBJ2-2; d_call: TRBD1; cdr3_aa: CASGRQGVTGELFF; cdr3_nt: TGTGCCAGCGGCCGACAGGGAGTCACCGGGGAGCTGTTTTTT
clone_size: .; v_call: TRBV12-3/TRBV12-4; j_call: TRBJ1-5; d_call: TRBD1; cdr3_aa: CASSPTGYSNQPQHF; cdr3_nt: TGTGCCAGCAGCCCGACAGGGTATAGCAATCAGCCCCAGCATTTT
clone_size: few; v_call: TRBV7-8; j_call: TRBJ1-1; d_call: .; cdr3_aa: CASSLKVNTEAFF; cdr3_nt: TGTGCCAGCAGCTTAAAGGTGAACACTGAAGCTTTCTTT
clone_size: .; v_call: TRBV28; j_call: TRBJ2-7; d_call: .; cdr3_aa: CASSLREETYEQYF; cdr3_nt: TGTGCCAGCAGCTTAAGGGAGGAAACCTACGAGCAGTACTTC
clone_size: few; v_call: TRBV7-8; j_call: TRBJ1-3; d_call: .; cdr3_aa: CASSLRPGGNTIYF; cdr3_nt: TGTGCCAGCAGCTTACGGCCGGGGGGAAACACCATATATTTT
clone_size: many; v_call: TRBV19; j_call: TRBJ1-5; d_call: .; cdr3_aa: CASRQRRQPQHF; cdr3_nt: TGTGCCAGTAGACAACGGAGGCAGCCCCAGCATTTT
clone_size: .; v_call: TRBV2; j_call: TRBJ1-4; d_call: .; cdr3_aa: CASELRVNEKLFF; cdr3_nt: TGTGCCAGCGAGCTTAGAGTTAATGAAAAACTGTTTTTT
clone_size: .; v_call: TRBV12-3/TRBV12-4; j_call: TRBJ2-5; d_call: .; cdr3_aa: CASSWIAFQETQYF; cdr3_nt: TGTGCCAGCAGTTGGATAGCATTCCAAGAGACCCAGTACTTC
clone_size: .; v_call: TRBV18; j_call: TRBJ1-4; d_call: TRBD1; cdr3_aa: CASSRGQGGSEKLFF; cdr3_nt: TGTGCCAGCTCTCGAGGACAGGGGGGTAGCGAAAAACTGTTTTTT
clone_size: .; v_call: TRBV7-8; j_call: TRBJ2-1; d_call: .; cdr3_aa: CASSLGEGGPNEQFF; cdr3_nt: TGTGCCAGCAGCTTAGGGGAGGGGGGGCCGAATGAGCAGTTCTTC
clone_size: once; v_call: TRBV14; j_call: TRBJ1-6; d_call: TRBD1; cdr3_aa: CASSRGQGYNSPLHF; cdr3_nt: TGTGCCAGCAGCCGCGGACAGGGCTATAATTCACCCCTCCACTTT
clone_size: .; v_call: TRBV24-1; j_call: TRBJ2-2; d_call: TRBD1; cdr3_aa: CATSERPGQGNTGELFF; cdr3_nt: TGTGCCACCAGTGAGCGACCGGGACAGGGGAACACCGGGGAGCTGTTTTTT
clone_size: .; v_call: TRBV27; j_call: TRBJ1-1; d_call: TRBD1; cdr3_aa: CASRTGVYTEAFF; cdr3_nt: TGTGCCAGCAGGACAGGGGTATACACTGAAGCTTTCTTT